This T cell receptor (beta chain) emerged from a study of blood T cell repertoires in COVID-19. Across the whole study: PBMCs, B-cell-depleted T cells, or T cells provided the cDNA or gDNA that made up the material.

The method was immunoSEQ multiplex PCR; TCRdb's version includes in-frame clones alone and lacks a portion of them. The sample carries approximately 390,000 clones, more than 75% recorded once. Germline V gene sequence: CDR1 ENHRY, CDR2 SYGVKD. Trimming removed 0 bases from V and 1 base from J; junction bases left unmatched: 6. The CDR3 is made up of 17 amino acids. Study members were between roughly 18 and 100 years old and lived in 20 to 25 US regions. For recovered donors of Cohort 3, there were two negative PCRs, clearance, or symptom resolution. Sequencing input: PBMCs or T cells enriched from blood (not recorded which). The TCR sequence derives from a woman between 45 and 65 years old who had recovered from COVID-19. This chain joins TRBV10-3 and TRBJ1-3, with 7 bases lining up with TRBD1. The CDR3 loop reads CAISESRQGVSGNTIYF. The CDR3 coding sequence is TGTGCCATCAGTGAGTCGAGGCAGGGGGTTTCTGGAAACACCATATATTTT.